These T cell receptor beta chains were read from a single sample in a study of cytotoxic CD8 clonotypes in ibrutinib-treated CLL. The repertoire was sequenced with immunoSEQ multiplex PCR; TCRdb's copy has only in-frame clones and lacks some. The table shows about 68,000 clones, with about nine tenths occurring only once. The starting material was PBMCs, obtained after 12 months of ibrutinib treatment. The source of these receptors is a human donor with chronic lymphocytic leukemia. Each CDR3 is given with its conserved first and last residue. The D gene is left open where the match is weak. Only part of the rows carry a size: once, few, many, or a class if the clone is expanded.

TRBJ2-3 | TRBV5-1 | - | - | CASSAQDTRDTQYF | TGCGCCAGCAGCGCACAGGACACACGGGATACGCAGTATTTT
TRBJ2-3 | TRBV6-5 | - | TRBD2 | CASSYLAGGGDTQYF | TGTGCCAGCAGTTACCTAGCGGGAGGTGGAGATACGCAGTATTTT
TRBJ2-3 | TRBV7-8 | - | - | CASSLARTGVVYGTQYF | TGTGCCAGCAGCTTAGCGCGTACGGGAGTGGTTTATGGTACGCAGTATTTT
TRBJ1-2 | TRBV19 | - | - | CASSIQGLYGYTF | TGTGCCAGTAGTATACAGGGTCTTTATGGCTACACCTTC
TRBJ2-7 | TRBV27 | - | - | CASSLGYEQYF | TGTGCCAGCAGTTTAGGGTACGAGCAGTACTTC
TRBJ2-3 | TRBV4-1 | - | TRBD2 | CASSHRAGGKDTQYF | TGCGCCAGCAGCCACCGGGCGGGAGGGAAAGATACGCAGTATTTT
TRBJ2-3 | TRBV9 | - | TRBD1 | CASSAEGQGVEDTQYF | TGTGCCAGCAGCGCCGAGGGACAGGGGGTCGAAGATACGCAGTATTTT
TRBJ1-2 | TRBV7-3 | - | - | CASSLSTNRDGYTF | TGTGCCAGCAGCTTATCTACCAACCGGGATGGCTACACCTTC
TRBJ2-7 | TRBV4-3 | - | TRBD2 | CASSQELYGRAYEQYF | TGCGCCAGCAGCCAAGAGCTCTACGGGAGGGCCTACGAGCAGTACTTC
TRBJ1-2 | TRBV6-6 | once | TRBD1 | CASSLDRAVYGYTF | TGTGCCAGCAGTCTGGACAGGGCGGTCTATGGCTACACCTTC
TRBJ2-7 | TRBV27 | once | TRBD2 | CASSSRGGLAGTTYEQYF | TGTGCCAGCAGCTCAAGGGGGGGACTAGCGGGAACCACCTACGAGCAGTACTTC
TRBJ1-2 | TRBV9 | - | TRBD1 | CASSVTGSSYGYTF | TGTGCCAGCAGCGTGACAGGGAGCTCCTATGGCTACACCTTC
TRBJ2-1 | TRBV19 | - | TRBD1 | CASSIRDSYNEQFF | TGTGCCAGTAGTATACGGGACAGCTACAATGAGCAGTTCTTC
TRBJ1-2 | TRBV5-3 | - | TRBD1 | CARSPPDSEVRLDRENYGYTF | TGTGCCAGAAGCCCACCAGACAGCGAGGTTCGATTGGACAGGGAAAACTATGGCTACACCTTC
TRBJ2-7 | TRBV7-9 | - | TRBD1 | CASSTGTGGSYEQYF | TGTGCCAGCAGCACCGGGACAGGTGGGTCCTACGAGCAGTACTTC
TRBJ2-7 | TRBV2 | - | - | CASRTRQVFGYYEQYF | TGTGCCAGCAGGACTAGACAGGTTTTCGGCTACTACGAGCAGTACTTC
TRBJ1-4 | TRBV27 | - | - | CASRSKWGEGWEKLFF | TGTGCCAGCAGGTCTAAATGGGGAGAGGGTTGGGAAAAACTGTTTTTT
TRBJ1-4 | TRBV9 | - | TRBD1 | CASSALDRGSEKLFF | TGTGCCAGCAGCGCCCTGGACAGGGGCAGTGAAAAACTGTTTTTT
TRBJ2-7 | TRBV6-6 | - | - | CASSYSFWDEQYF | TGTGCCAGCAGTTACTCGTTTTGGGACGAGCAGTACTTC
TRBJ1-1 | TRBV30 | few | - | CAWSTQGHTDAFF | TGTGCCTGGTCTACCCAGGGGCACACTGACGCTTTCTTT
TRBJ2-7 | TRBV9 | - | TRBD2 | CATPGGESYEQYF | TGTGCCACCCCGGGGGGGGAATCCTACGAGCAGTACTTC
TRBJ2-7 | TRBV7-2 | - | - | CASSFGETGPYEQYF | TGTGCCAGCAGCTTTGGGGAAACTGGACCCTACGAGCAGTACTTC
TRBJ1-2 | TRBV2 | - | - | CASINTGNNYGYTF | TGTGCCAGCATAAATACAGGGAATAACTATGGCTACACCTTC
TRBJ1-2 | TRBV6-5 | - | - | CASSYYRVYGYTF | TGTGCCAGCAGTTATTACAGGGTCTATGGCTACACCTTC
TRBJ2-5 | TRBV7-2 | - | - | CASSKRWETQYF | TGTGCCAGCAGCAAAAGGTGGGAGACCCAGTACTTC
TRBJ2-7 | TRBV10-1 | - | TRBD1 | CASSEPGGSRRYF | TGCGCCAGCAGTGAGCCAGGGGGCTCTCGACGGTACTTC
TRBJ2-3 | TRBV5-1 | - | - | CASSLVPADTQYF | TGCGCCAGCAGCTTGGTGCCCGCAGATACGCAGTATTTT
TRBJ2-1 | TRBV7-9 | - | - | CASSLAGGTARQFF | TGTGCCAGCAGCTTAGCCGGGGGAACTGCCCGGCAGTTCTTC
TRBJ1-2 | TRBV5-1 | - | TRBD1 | CASSPGGTGTYGYTF | TGCGCCAGCAGCCCGGGTGGGACAGGGACCTATGGCTACACCTTC
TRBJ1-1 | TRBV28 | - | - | CASYTIGLPGRAFF | TGTGCCAGCTATACAATAGGACTCCCCGGGAGGGCTTTCTTT
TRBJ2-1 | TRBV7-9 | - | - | CASNPSGEQFF | TGTGCCAGCAATCCAAGCGGTGAGCAGTTCTTC
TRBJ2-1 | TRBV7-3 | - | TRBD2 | CASSISGSNNEQFF | TGTGCCAGCAGCATTAGCGGGAGCAACAATGAGCAGTTCTTC
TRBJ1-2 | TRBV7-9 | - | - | CASSPQRGLYGYTF | TGTGCCAGCAGCCCTCAAAGAGGATTATATGGCTACACCTTC
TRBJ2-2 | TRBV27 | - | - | CASSFGGTGELFF | TGTGCCAGCAGTTTCGGAGGCACCGGGGAGCTGTTTTTT
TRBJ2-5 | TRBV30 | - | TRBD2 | CAWSGQLAGEETQYF | TGTGCCTGGAGTGGACAACTAGCGGGGGAAGAGACCCAGTACTTC
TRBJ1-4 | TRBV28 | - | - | CASSQATGTHEKLFF | TGTGCCAGCAGCCAGGCGACGGGGACGCATGAAAAACTGTTTTTT
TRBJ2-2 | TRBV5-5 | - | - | CASSWTRTYNTGELFF | TGTGCCAGCAGCTGGACTCGGACTTATAACACCGGGGAGCTGTTTTTT
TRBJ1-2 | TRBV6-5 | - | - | CASSSGQNINYGYTF | TGTGCCAGCAGTTCCGGACAGAATATTAACTATGGCTACACCTTC
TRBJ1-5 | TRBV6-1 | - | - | CASSGTADQPQHF | TGTGCCAGCAGTGGGACCGCTGATCAGCCCCAGCATTTT
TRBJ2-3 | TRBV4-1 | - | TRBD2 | CASSHQLTSGPTDTQYF | TGCGCCAGCAGCCATCAACTTACTAGCGGACCCACAGATACGCAGTATTTT
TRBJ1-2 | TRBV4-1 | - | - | CASSQDMAASNYGYTF | TGCGCCAGCAGCCAAGATATGGCAGCTTCCAACTATGGCTACACCTTC
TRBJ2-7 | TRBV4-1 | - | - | CASSQGRLRKGNHEQYF | TGCGCCAGCAGCCAAGGCAGGCTTAGGAAAGGGAATCACGAGCAGTACTTC
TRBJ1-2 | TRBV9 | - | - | CASSENGYTF | TGTGCCAGCAGCGAAAATGGCTACACCTTC
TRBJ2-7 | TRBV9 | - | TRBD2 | CASTPPAGGPVSYEQYF | TGTGCCAGCACTCCGCCCGCGGGAGGGCCCGTCTCGTACGAGCAGTACTTC
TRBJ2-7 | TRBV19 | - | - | CASSISRGPPYEQYF | TGTGCCAGTAGTATAAGTCGGGGTCCCCCCTACGAGCAGTACTTC
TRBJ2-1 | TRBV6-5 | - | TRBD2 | CASSTGLGYEQFF | TGTGCCAGCAGTACGGGACTAGGTTATGAGCAGTTCTTC